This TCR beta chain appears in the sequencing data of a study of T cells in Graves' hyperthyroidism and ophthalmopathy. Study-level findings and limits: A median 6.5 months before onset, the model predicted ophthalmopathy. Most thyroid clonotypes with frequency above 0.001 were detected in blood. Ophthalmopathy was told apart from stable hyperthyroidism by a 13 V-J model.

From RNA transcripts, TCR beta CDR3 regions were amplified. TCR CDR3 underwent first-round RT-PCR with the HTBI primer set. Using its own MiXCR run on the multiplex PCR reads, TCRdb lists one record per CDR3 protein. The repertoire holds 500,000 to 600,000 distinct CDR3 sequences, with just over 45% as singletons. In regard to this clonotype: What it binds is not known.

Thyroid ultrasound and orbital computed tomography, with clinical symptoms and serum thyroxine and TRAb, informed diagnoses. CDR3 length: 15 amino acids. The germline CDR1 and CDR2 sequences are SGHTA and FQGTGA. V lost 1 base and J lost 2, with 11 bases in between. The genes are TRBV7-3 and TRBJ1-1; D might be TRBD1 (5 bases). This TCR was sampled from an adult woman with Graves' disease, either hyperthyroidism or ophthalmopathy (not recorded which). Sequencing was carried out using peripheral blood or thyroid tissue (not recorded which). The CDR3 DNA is TGTGCCAGCAGCTTAAGAATGGGACCAAACACTGAAGCTTTCTTT. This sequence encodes CASSLRMGPNTEAFF.